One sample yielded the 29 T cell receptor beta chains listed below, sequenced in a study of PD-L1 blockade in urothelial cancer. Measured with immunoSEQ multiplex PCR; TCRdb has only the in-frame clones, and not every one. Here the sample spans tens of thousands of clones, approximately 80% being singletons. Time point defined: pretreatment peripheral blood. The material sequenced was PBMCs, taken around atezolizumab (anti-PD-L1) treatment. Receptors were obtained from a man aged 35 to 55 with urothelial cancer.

This CDR3 reads CASSSGTVNWNTGELFF. The CDR3 bases are TGCGCCAGCAGCTCCGGGACAGTTAATTGGAACACCGGGGAGCTGTTTTTT. The chain joins TRBV5-1 to TRBJ2-2, with TRBD1 matching 7 bases. The CDR3 contains 17 residues. V dropped 3 bases and J dropped 1; count of bases not matched to a gene: 9. Germline V gene data show CDR1 as SGHRS and CDR2 as YFSETQ.

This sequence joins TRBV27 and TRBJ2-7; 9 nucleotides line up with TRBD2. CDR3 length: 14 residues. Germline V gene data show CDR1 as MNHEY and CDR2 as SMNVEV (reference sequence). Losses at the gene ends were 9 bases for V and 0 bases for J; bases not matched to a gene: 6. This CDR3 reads CASKAGGNSYEQYF. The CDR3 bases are TGTGCCAGTAAAGCGGGAGGCAACTCCTACGAGCAGTACTTC.

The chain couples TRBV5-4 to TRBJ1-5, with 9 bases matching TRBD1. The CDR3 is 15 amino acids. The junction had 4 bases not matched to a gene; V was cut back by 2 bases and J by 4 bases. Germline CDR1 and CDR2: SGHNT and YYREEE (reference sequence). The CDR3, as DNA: TGTGCCAGCAGCTTTGGGACAGGGAGGAATCAGCCCCAGCATTTT. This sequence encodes CASSFGTGRNQPQHF.

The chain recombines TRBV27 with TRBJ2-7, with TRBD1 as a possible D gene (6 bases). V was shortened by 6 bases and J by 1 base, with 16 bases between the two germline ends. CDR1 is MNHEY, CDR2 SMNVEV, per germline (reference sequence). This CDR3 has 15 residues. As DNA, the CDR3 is TGTGCCAGCAGCCGGGTTGCGACAGGATCCTACGAGCAGTACTTC. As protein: CASSRVATGSYEQYF.

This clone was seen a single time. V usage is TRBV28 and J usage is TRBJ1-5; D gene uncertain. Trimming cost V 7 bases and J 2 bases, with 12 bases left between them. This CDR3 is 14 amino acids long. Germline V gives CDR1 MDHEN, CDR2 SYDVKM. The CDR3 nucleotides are TGTGCCAGCACCGTGCCCGGAGGCAATCAGCCCCAGCATTTT. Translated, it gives CASTVPGGNQPQHF. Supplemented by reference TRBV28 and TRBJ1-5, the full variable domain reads DVKVTQSSRYLVKRTGEKVFLECVQDMDHENMFWYRQDPGLGLRLIYFSYDVKMKEKGDIPEGYSVSREKKERFSLILESASTNQTSMYLCASTVPGGNQPQHFGDGTRLSIL.

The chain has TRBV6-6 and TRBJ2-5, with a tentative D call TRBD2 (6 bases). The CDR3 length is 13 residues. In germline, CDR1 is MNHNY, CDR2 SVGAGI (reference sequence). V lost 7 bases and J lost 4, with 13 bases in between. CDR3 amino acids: CASTWGVRETQYF. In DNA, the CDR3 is TGTGCCAGCACCTGGGGGGTGAGAGAGACCCAGTACTTC.

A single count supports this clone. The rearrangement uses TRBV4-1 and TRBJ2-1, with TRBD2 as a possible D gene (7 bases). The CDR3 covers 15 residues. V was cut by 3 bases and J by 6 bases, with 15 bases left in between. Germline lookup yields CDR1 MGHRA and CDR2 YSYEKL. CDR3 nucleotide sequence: TGCGCCAGCAGCCAGGGGGGGGCTAGCGGCAATGAGCAGTTCTTC. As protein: CASSQGGASGNEQFF.

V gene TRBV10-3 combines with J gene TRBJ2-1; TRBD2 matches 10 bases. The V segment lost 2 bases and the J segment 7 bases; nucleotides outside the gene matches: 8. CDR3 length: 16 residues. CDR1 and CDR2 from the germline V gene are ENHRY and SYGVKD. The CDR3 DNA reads TGTGCCATCAGTGAGGTCCCCGGGACTAGCGAGAATGAGCAGTTCTTC. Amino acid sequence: CAISEVPGTSENEQFF.

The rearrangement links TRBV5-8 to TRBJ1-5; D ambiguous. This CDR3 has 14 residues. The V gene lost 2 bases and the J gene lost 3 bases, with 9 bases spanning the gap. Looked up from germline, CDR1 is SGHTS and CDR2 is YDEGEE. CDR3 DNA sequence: TGTGCCAGCAGCTTTGGCCAGATCAATCAGCCCCAGCATTTT. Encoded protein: CASSFGQINQPQHF.

DNA of the CDR3: TGTGCCAGCAGTGGGCCCCGACTAGCGGCAAGCTACGAGCAGTACTTC. It specifies CASSGPRLAASYEQYF. J is TRBJ2-7 and V is TRBV28; 9 bases align to TRBD2. This CDR3 contains 16 residues. CDR1 is MDHEN and CDR2 is SYDVKM in the germline V gene. J lost 3 bases, V lost 5 bases, and 11 bases had no gene match. The complete variable domain, with remaining parts taken from reference TRBV28 and TRBJ2-7, reads DVKVTQSSRYLVKRTGEKVFLECVQDMDHENMFWYRQDPGLGLRLIYFSYDVKMKEKGDIPEGYSVSREKKERFSLILESASTNQTSMYLCASSGPRLAASYEQYFGPGTRLTVT.

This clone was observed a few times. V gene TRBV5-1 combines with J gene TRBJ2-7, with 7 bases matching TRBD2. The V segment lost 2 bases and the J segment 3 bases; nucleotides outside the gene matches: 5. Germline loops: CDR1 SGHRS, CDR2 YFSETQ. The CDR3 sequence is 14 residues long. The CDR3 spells CASSFGLADYEQYF. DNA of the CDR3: TGCGCCAGCAGCTTCGGGCTAGCGGACTACGAGCAGTACTTC.

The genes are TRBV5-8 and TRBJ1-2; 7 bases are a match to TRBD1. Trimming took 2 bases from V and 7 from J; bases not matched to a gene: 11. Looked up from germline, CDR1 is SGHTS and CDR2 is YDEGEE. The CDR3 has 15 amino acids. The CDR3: CASSFRTGGLTGYTF. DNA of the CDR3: TGTGCCAGCAGCTTCCGGACAGGCGGCTTGACTGGCTACACCTTC. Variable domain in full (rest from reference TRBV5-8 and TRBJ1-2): EAGVTQSPTHLIKTRGQQATLRCSPISGHTSVYWYQQALGLGLQFLLWYDEGEERNRGNFPPRFSGRQFPNYSSELNVNALELEDSALYLCASSFRTGGLTGYTFGSGTRLTVV.

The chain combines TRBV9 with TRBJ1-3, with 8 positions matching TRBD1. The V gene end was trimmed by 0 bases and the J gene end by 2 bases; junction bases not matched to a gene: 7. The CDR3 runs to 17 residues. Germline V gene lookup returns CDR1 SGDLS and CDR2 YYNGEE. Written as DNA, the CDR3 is TGTGCCAGCAGCGTAGGGGGGACAGGATTGACTGGAAACACCATATATTTT. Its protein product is CASSVGGTGLTGNTIYF.

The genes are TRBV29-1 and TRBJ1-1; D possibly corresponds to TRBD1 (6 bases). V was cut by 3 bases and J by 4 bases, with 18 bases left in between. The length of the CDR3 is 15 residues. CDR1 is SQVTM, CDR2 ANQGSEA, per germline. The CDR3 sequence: CSVDSGAIRGTEAFF. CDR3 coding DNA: TGCAGCGTTGATTCAGGGGCAATCCGTGGCACTGAAGCTTTCTTT.

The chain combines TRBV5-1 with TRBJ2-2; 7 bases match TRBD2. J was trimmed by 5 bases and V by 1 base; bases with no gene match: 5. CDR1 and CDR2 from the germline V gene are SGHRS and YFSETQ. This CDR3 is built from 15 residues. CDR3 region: CASSLLGLETGELFF. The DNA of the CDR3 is TGCGCCAGCAGCTTGTTAGGACTAGAAACCGGGGAGCTGTTTTTT. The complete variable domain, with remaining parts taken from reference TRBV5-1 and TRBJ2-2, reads KAGVTQTPRYLIKTRGQQVTLSCSPISGHRSVSWYQQTPGQGLQFLFEYFSETQRNKGNFPGRFSGRQFSNSRSEMNVSTLELGDSALYLCASSLLGLETGELFFGEGSRLTVL.

CDR3 region: CASSLMVAGIANTGELFF. CDR3 in DNA: TGCGCCAGCAGCTTGATGGTAGCGGGCATCGCGAACACCGGGGAGCTGTTTTTT. The gene calls are TRBV5-1 and TRBJ2-2; TRBD2 agrees at 7 bases. The CDR3 spans 18 residues. CDR1 and CDR2 from the germline V gene are SGHRS and YFSETQ. The V and J ends lost 1 base and 0 bases, in that order; junction bases with no gene match: 9.

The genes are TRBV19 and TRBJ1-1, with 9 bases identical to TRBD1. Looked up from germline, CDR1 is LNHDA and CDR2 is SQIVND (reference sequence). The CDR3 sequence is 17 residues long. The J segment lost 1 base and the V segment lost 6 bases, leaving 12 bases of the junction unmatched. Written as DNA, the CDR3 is TGTGCCAGTAGGGTAAGGGGCAGGACAGGGGAGAACACTGAAGCTTTCTTT. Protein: CASRVRGRTGENTEAFF.

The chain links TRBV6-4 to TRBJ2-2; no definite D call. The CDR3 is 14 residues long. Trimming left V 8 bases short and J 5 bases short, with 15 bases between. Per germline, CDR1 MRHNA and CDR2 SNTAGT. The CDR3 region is CASRQDPYTGELFF. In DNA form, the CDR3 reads TGTGCCAGCCGACAAGACCCTTATACCGGGGAGCTGTTTTTT.

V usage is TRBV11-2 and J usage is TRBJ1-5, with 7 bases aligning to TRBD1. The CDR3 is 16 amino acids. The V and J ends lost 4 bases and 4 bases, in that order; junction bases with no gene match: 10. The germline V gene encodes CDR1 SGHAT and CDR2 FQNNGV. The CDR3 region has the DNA TGTGCCAGCAGCTCCAGTATACAGGGGCGGAATCAGCCCCAGCATTTT. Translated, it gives CASSSSIQGRNQPQHF.

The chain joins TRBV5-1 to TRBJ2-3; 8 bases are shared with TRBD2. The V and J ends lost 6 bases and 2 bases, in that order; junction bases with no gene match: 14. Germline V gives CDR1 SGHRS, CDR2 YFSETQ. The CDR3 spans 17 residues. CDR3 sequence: CASKGGAGGLSTDTQYF. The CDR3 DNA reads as TGCGCCAGCAAAGGGGGGGCGGGAGGTTTGTCCACAGATACGCAGTATTTT.

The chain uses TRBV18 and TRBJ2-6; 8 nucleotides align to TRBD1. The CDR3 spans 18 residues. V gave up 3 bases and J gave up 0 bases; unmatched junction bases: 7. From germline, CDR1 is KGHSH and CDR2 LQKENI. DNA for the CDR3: TGTGCCAGCTCACCGATCGGGACAGGCAGCTCTGGGGCCAACGTCCTGACTTTC. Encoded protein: CASSPIGTGSSGANVLTF. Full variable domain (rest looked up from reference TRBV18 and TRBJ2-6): NAGVMQNPRHLVRRRGQEARLRCSPMKGHSHVYWYRQLPEEGLKFMVYLQKENIIDESGMPKERFSAEFPKEGPSILRIQQVVRGDSAAYFCASSPIGTGSSGANVLTFGAGSRLTVL.

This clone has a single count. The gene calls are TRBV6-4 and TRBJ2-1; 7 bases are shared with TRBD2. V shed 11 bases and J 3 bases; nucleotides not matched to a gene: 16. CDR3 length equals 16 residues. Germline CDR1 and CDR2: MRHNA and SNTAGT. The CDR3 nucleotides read TGTGCCCACTGTTTTTCCCTGAAGCGGGACTACAATGAGCAGTTCTTC. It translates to CAHCFSLKRDYNEQFF.

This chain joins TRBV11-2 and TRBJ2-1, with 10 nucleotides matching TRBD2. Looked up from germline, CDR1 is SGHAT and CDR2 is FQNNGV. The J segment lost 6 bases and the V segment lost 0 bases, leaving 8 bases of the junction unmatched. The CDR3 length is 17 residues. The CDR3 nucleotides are TGTGCCAGCAGCTTAGAGGCTGCTAGCGGGAGTTTCAATGAGCAGTTCTTC. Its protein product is CASSLEAASGSFNEQFF.

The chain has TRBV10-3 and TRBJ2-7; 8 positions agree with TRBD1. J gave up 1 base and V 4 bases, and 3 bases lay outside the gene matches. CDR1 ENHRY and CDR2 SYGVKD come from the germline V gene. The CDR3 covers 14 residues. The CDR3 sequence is CAISGTGWSYEQYF. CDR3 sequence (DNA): TGTGCCATCAGTGGGACAGGGTGGTCCTACGAGCAGTACTTC.

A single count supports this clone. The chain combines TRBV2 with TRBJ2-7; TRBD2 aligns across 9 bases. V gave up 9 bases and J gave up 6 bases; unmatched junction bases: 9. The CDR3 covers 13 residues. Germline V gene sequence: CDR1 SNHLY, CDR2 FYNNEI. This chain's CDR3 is CARMGLAKGEQYF. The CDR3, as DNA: TGTGCCAGGATGGGACTAGCAAAGGGCGAGCAGTACTTC.

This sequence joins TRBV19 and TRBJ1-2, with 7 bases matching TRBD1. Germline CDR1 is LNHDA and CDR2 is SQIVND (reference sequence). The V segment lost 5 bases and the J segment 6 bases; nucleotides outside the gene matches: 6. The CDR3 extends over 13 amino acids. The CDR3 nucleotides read TGTGCCAGTAGTCGACAGGGAATGGATGGCTACACCTTC. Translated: CASSRQGMDGYTF.

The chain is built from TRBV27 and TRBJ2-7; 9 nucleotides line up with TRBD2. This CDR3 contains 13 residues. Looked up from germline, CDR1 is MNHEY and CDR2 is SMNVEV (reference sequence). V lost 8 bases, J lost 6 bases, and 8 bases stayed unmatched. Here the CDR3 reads CASGAGGPGEQYF. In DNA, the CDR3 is TGTGCCAGCGGGGCGGGAGGGCCGGGCGAGCAGTACTTC.

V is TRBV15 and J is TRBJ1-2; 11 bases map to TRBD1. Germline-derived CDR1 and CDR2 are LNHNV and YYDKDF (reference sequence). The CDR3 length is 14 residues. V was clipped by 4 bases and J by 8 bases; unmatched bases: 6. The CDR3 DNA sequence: TGTGCCACCAGCAACCCGGGACAGGGGGGCGGCTACACCTTC. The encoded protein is CATSNPGQGGGYTF.

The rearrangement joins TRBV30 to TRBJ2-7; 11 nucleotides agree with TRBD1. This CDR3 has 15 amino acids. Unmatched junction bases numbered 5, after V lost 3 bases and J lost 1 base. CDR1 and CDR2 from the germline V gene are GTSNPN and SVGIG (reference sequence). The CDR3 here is CAWRTGTGGSYEQYF. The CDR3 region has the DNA TGTGCCTGGAGGACCGGGACAGGGGGTTCCTACGAGCAGTACTTC. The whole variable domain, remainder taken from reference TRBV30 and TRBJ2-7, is SQTIHQWPATLVQPVGSPLSLECTVEGTSNPNLYWYRQAAGRGLQLLFYSVGIGQISSEVPQNLSASRPQDRQFILSSKKLLLSDSGFYLCAWRTGTGGSYEQYFGPGTRLTVT.